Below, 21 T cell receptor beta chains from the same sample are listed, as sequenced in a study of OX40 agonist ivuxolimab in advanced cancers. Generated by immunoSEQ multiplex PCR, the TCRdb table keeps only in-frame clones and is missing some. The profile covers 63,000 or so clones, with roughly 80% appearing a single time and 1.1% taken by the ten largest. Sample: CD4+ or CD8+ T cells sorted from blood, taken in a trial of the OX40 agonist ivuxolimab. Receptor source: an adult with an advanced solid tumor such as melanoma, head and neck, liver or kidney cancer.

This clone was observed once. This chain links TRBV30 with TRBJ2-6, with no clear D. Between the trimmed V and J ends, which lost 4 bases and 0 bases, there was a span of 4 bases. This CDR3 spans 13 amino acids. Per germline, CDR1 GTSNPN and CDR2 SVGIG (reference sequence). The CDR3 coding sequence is TGTGCCTGGACAACCTCTGGGGCCAACGTCCTGACTTTC. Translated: CAWTTSGANVLTF.

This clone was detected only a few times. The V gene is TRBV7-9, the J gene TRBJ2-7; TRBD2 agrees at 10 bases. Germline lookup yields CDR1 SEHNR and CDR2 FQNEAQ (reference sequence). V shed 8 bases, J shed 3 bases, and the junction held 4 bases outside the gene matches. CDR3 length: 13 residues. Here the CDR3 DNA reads TGTGCCAGCGGCCCTAGCGGGGGCTACGAGCAGTACTTC. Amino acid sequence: CASGPSGGYEQYF.

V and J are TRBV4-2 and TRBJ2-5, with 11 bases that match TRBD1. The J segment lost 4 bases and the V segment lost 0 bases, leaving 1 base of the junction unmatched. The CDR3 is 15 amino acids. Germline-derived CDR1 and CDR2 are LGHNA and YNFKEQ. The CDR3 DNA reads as TGTGCCAGCAGCCAAGATGGGACAGGGGGAGAGACCCAGTACTTC. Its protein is CASSQDGTGGETQYF.

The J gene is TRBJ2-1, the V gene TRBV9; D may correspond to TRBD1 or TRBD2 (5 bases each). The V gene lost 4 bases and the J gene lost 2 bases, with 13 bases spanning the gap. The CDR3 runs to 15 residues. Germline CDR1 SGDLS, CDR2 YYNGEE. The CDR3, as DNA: TGTGCCAGCAGCCCCGGGACGCCACCCTACAATGAGCAGTTCTTC. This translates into CASSPGTPPYNEQFF.

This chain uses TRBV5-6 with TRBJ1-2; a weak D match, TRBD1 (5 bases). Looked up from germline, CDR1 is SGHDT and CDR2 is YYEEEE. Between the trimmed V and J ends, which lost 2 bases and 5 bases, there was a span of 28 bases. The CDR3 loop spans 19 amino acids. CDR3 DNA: TGTGCCAGCAGCTTAACACGGGGAGACAGCTCCCTAGCCGGGTATGGCTACACCTTC. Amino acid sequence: CASSLTRGDSSLAGYGYTF.

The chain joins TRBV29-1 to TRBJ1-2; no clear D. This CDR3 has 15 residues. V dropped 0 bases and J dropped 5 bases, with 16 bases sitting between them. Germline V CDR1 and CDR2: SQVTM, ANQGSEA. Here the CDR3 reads CSVEDRRGSGYGYTF. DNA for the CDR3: TGCAGCGTTGAAGATCGTCGAGGTTCGGGGTATGGCTACACCTTC.

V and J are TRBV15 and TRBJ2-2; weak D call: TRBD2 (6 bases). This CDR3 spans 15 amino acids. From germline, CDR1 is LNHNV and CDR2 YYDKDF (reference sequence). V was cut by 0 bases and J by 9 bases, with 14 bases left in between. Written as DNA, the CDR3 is TGTGCCACCAGCAGAGATTATACGGGGAGGTGGGAGCTGTTTTTT. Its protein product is CATSRDYTGRWELFF.

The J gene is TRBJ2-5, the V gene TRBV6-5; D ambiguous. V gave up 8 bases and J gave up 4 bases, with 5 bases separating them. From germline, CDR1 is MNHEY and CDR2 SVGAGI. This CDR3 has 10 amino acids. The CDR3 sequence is CASWGETQYF. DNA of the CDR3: TGTGCCAGCTGGGGAGAGACCCAGTACTTC.

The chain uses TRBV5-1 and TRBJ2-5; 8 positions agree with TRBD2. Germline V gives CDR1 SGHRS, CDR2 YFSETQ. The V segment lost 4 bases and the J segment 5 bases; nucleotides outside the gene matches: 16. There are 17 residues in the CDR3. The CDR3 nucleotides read TGCGCCAGCAGCATAATAGTACCCGGGACTAGGGGGGAGACCCAGTACTTC. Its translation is CASSIIVPGTRGETQYF.

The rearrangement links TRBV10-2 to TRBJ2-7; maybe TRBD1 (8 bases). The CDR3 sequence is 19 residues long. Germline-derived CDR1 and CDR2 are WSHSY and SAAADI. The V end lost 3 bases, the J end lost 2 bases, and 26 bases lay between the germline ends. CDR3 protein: CASSDSGSDRGGNTYEQYF. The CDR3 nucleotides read TGCGCCAGCAGTGATTCGGGGTCCGACAGGGGAGGGAACACCTACGAGCAGTACTTC.

In DNA form, the CDR3 reads TGTGCCAGCAGTTCCCGGGACAGGGGTTTAAGAAACACCATATATTTT. Its protein is CASSSRDRGLRNTIYF. The chain carries TRBV28 and TRBJ1-3; 10 positions match TRBD1. Germline CDR1 is MDHEN and CDR2 is SYDVKM. The CDR3 sequence is 16 residues long. The trim removed 4 bases at V and 5 bases at J, leaving 8 bases unmatched.

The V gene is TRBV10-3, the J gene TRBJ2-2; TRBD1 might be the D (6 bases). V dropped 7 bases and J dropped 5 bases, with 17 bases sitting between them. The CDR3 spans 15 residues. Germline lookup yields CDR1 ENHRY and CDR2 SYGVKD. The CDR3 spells CAIMGARGRTGELFF. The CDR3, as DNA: TGTGCCATCATGGGGGCGCGCGGAAGGACCGGGGAGCTGTTTTTT.

CDR3 protein: CASSQGDRVNLYEQYF. The CDR3 DNA is TGTGCCAGCAGCCAAGGGGACAGGGTTAATCTCTACGAGCAGTACTTC. V usage is TRBV4-2 and J usage is TRBJ2-7; 9 bases are shared with TRBD1. The CDR3 totals 16 residues. Per germline, CDR1 LGHNA and CDR2 YNFKEQ. V lost 1 base, J lost 3 bases, and 7 bases stayed unmatched.

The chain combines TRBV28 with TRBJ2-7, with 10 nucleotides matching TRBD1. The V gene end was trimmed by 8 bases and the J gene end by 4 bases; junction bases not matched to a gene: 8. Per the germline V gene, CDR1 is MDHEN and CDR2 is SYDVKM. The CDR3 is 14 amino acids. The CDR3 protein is CASRQGAFLYEQYF. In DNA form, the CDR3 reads TGTGCCAGCCGACAGGGGGCCTTCTTGTACGAGCAGTACTTC.

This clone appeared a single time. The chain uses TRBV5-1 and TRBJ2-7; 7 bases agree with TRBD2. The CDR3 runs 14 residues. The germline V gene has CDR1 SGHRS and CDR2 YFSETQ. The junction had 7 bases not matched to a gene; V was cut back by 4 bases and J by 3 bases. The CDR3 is CASSRRGEGYEQYF. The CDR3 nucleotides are TGCGCCAGCAGCCGCCGGGGGGAAGGCTACGAGCAGTACTTC. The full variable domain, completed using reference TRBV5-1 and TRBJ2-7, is KAGVTQTPRYLIKTRGQQVTLSCSPISGHRSVSWYQQTPGQGLQFLFEYFSETQRNKGNFPGRFSGRQFSNSRSEMNVSTLELGDSALYLCASSRRGEGYEQYFGPGTRLTVT.

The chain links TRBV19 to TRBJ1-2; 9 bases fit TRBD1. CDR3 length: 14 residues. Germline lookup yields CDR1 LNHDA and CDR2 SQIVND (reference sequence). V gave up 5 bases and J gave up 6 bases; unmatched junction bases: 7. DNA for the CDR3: TGTGCCAGTAGTCTGCGGGACAGGGTTGATGGCTACACCTTC. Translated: CASSLRDRVDGYTF.

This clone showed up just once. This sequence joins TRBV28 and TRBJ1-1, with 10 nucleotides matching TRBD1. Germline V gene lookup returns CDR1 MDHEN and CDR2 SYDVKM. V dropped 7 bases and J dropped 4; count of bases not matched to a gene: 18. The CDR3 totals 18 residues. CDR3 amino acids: CASTHSRQGAFWVTEAFF. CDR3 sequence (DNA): TGTGCCAGCACCCATTCGCGACAGGGGGCGTTCTGGGTCACTGAAGCTTTCTTT.

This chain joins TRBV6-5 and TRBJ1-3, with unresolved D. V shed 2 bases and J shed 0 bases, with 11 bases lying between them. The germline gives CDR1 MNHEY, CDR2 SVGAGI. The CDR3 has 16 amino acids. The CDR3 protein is CASSYEGRSSGNTIYF. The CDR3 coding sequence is TGTGCCAGCAGTTACGAGGGTCGGAGCTCTGGAAACACCATATATTTT.

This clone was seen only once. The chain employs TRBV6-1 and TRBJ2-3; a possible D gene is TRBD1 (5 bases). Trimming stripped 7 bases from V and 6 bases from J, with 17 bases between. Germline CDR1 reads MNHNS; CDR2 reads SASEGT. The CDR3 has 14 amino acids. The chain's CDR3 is CASISYRSSDTQYF. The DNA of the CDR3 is TGTGCCAGCATTTCGTACAGGTCCTCCGATACGCAGTATTTT.

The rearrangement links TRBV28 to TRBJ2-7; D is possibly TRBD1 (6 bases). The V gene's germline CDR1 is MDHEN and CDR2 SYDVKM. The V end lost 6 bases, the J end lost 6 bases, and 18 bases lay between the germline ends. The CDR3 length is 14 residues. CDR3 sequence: CASSTKPTGREQYF. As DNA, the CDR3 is TGTGCCAGCAGCACAAAGCCCACAGGGCGCGAGCAGTACTTC.

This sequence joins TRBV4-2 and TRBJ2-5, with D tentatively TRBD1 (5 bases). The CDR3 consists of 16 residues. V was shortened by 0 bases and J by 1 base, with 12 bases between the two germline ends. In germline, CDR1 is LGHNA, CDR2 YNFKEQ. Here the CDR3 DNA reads TGTGCCAGCAGCCAAGATTTAGGGCAGGGCCAAGAGACCCAGTACTTC. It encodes CASSQDLGQGQETQYF.